This TCR beta chain was captured by sequencing in a study of identical twins' blood T cells. General observations from the study: Twin repertoire similarity may partly reflect shared environment. Each donor's most abundant TCRbeta clonotypes shared more CDR3 sequences with her twin than unrelated donors.

A single record per CDR3 protein comes from TCRdb applying MiXCR to the 5' RACE reads. The data show a few hundred thousand distinct CDR3 sequences, over 25% seen once. Points on this clonotype: No antigen is known for it.

Trimming pared 6 bases from V and 0 bases from J, leaving 4 bases between. This CDR3 is 13 amino acids long. Germline V gene lookup returns CDR1 SGHRS and CDR2 YFSETQ. The chain employs TRBV5-1 and TRBJ2-6; the D is unclear. Specimen: PBMCs. This receptor was obtained from a woman aged 18 to 55 in good health. The CDR3 reads CASKYSGANVLTF. The CDR3 bases are TGCGCCAGCAAATACTCTGGGGCCAACGTCCTGACTTTC.